The sequence of this T cell receptor (beta chain) was determined in a study of blood T cell repertoires in COVID-19. Allocation to cohorts depended on clinical history reported by the participants. Authors' analysis steps: Scientists estimated how many nucleated cells there were by amplifying reference gene primers. The method was immunoSEQ multiplex PCR; TCRdb's version includes in-frame clones alone and lacks a portion of them. V, J and clone size were drawn from that table, and D and trimming were deduced from the DNA. Here the sample spans about 320,000 clones, about 89% being singletons. CDR3 length: 17 amino acids. The V gene's germline CDR1 is MNHEY and CDR2 SMNVEV (reference sequence). V was clipped by 4 bases and J by 8 bases, with 23 bases between them.

This TCR came from a man aged 55-75 years who had recovered from COVID-19. Material for sequencing was PBMCs or T cells enriched from blood (not recorded which). The chain couples TRBV27 to TRBJ1-4; no definite D call. The CDR3 reads CASSSRAPVAGNEKLFF. The CDR3 DNA reads as TGTGCCAGCAGTTCAAGAGCCCCGGTAGCGGGTAACGAAAAACTGTTTTTT.